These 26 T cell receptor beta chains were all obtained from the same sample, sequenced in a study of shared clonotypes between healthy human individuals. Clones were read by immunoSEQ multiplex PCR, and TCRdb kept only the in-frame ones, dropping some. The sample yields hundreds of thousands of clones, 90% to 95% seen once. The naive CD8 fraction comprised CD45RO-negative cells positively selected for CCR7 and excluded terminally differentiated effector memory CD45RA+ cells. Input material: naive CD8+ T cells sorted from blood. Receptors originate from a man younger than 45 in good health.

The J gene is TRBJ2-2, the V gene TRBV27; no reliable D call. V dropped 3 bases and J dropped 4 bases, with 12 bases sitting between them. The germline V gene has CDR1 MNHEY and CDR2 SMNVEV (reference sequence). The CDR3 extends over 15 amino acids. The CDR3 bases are TGTGCCAGCAGTTTTTCCCTTTCGGGCACCGGGGAGCTGTTTTTT. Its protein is CASSFSLSGTGELFF.

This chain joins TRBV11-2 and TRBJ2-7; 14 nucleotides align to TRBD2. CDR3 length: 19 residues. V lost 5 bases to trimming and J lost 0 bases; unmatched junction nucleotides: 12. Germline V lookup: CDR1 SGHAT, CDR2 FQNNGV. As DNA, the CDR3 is TGTGCCAGCAGCCAAAACCCGGGACTAGCGGGAGCCGGCTCCTACGAGCAGTACTTC. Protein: CASSQNPGLAGAGSYEQYF. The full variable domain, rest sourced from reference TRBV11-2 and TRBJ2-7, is EAGVAQSPRYKIIEKRQSVAFWCNPISGHATLYWYQQILGQGPKLLIQFQNNGVVDDSQLPKDRFSAERLKGVDSTLKIQPAKLEDSAVYLCASSQNPGLAGAGSYEQYFGPGTRLTVT.

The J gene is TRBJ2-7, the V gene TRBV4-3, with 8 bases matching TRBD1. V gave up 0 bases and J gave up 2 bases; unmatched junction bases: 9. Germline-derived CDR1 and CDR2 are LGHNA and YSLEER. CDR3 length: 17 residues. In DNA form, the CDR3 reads TGCGCCAGCAGCCAAGATCGGGGGACAGGACCAACCTACGAGCAGTACTTC. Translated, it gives CASSQDRGTGPTYEQYF.

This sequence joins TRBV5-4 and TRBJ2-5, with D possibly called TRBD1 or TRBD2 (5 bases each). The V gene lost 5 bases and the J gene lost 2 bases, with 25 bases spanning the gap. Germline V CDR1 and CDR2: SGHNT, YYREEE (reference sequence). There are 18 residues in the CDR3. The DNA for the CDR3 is TGTGCCAGCAGTCGCGGCCTCCCTGGGGGAATTTTACAAGAGACCCAGTACTTC. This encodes CASSRGLPGGILQETQYF.

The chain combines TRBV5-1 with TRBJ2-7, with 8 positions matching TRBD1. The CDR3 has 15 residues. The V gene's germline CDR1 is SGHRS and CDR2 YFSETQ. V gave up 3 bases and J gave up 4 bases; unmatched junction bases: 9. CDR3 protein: CASSSSGTGEYEQYF. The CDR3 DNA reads TGCGCCAGCAGCTCATCCGGGACAGGAGAGTACGAGCAGTACTTC.

CDR3 sequence reads: CASSRGRGSSYNEQFF. CDR3 nucleotides: TGTGCCAGTAGTAGAGGACGGGGGAGCTCCTACAATGAGCAGTTCTTC. This chain uses TRBV19 with TRBJ2-1; D perhaps matches TRBD2 (6 bases). The CDR3 is 16 residues long. Germline CDR1 reads LNHDA; CDR2 reads SQIVND (reference sequence). The ends were cut back, 4 bases at V and 0 bases at J, with 13 bases in the middle.

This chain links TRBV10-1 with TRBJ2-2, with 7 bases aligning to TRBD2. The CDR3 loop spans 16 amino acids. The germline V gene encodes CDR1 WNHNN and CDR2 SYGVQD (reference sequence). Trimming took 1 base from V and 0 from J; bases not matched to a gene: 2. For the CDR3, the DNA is TGCGCCAGCAGTGAGTACAGCGGGACGAACACCGGGGAGCTGTTTTTT. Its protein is CASSEYSGTNTGELFF.

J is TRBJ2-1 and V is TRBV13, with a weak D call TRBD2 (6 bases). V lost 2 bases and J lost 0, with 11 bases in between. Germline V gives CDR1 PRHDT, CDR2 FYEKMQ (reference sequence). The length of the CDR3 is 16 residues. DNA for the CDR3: TGTGCCAGCAGCTTACGGCGGGGAAGCTCCTACAATGAGCAGTTCTTC. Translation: CASSLRRGSSYNEQFF.

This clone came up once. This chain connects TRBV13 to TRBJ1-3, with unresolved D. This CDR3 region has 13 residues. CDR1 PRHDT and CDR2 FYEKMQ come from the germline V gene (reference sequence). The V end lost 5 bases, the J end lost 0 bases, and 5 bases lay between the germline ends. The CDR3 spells CASSPVSGNTIYF. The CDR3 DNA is TGTGCCAGCAGCCCGGTCTCTGGAAACACCATATATTTT.

CDR3 nucleotide sequence: TGTGCCAGCAGCTCCGGGGCCAACGTCCTGACTTTC. Translated, it gives CASSSGANVLTF. This rearrangement joins TRBV7-9 to TRBJ2-6; D is uncertain. V lost 4 bases to trimming and J lost 4 bases, with 2 bases between them. The germline V gene encodes CDR1 SEHNR and CDR2 FQNEAQ (reference sequence). The CDR3 length is 12 residues. Complete variable domain (other parts from reference TRBV7-9 and TRBJ2-6): DTGVSQNPRHKITKRGQNVTFRCDPISEHNRLYWYRQTLGQGPEFLTYFQNEAQLEKSRLLSDRFSAERPKGSFSTLEIQRTEQGDSAMYLCASSSGANVLTFGAGSRLTVL.

CDR3 sequence (DNA): TGTGCCGTACCCCGGGACGGACCTTCCGAGACCCAGTACTTC. This sequence encodes CAVPRDGPSETQYF. The chain combines TRBV2 with TRBJ2-5; D possibly matches TRBD1 or TRBD2 (5 bases each). Per germline, CDR1 SNHLY and CDR2 FYNNEI. This CDR3 comprises 14 residues. V shed 11 bases and J shed 5 bases, with 21 bases lying between them.

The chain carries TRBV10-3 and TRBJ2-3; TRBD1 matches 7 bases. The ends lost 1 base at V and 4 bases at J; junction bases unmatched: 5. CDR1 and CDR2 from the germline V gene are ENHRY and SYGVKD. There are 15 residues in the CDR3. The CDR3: CAISELGGGADTQYF. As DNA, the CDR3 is TGTGCCATCAGTGAGTTAGGGGGCGGCGCAGATACGCAGTATTTT.

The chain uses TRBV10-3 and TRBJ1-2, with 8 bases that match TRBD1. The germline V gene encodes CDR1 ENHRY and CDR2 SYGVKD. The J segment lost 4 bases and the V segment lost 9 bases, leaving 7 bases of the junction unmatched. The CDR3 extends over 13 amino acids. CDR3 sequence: CAITGGDFYGYTF. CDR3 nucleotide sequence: TGTGCCATTACAGGGGGTGACTTCTATGGCTACACCTTC.

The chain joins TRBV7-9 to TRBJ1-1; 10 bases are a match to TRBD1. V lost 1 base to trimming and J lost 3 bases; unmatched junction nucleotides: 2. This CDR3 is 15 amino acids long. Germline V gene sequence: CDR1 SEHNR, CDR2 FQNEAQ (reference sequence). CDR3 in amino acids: CASSLVGTGDTEAFF. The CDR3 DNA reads TGTGCCAGCAGCTTAGTAGGGACAGGGGACACTGAAGCTTTCTTT.

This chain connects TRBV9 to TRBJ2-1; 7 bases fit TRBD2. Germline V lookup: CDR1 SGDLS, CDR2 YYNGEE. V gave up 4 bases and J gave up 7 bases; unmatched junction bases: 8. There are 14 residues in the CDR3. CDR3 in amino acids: CASSRGGPGNEQFF. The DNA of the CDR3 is TGTGCCAGCAGCCGGGGAGGGCCGGGAAATGAGCAGTTCTTC.

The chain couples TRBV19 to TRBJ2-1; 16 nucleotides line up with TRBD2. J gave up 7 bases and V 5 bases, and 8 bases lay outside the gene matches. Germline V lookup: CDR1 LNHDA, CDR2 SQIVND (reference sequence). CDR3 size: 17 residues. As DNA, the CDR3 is TGTGCCAGTAGTGTACCGGGACTAGCGGGAGGGTGGAATGAGCAGTTCTTC. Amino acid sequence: CASSVPGLAGGWNEQFF.

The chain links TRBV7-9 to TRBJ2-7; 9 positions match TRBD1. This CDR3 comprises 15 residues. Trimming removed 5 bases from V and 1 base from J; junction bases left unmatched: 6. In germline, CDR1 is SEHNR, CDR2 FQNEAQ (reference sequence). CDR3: CASSQRDRESYEQYF. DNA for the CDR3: TGTGCCAGCAGCCAACGGGACAGGGAATCCTACGAGCAGTACTTC.

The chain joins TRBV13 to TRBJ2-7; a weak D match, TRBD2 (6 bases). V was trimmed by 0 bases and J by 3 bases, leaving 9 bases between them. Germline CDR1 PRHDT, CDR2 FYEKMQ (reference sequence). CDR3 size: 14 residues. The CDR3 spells CASSLGGGSYEQYF. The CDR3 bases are TGTGCCAGCAGCTTAGGGGGAGGAAGCTACGAGCAGTACTTC.

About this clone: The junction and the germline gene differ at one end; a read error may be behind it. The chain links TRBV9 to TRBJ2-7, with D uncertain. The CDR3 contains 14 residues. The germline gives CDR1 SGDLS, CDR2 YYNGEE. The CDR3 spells CTSSVGSGSYEQYF. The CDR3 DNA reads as TGTACCAGCAGCGTAGGGTCGGGTTCCTACGAGCAGTACTTC.

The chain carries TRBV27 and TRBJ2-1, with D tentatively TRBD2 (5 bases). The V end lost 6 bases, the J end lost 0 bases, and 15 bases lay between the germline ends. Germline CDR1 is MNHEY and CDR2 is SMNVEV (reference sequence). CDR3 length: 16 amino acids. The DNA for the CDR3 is TGTGCCAGCAGCCCCCCCCGGGGAAGCTCCTACAATGAGCAGTTCTTC. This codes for CASSPPRGSSYNEQFF.

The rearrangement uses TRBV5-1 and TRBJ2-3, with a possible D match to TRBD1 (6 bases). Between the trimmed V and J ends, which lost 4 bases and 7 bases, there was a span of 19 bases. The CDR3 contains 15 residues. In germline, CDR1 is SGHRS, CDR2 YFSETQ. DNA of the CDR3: TGCGCCAGCAGCCTGGGGGCGTTAGAGCGAAATACGCAGTATTTT. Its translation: CASSLGALERNTQYF.

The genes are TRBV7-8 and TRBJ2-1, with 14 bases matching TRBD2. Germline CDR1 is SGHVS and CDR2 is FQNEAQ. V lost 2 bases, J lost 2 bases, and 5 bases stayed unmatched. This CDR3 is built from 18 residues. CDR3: CASSLSGTSGSPYNEQFF. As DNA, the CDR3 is TGTGCCAGCAGCTTATCGGGGACTAGCGGGAGTCCCTACAATGAGCAGTTCTTC.

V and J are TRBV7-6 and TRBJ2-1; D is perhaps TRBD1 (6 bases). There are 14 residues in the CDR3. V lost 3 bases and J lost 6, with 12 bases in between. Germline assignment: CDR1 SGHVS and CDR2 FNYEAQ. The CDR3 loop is CASSLGAGGNEQFF. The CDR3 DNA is TGTGCCAGCAGCTTGGGGGCTGGTGGCAATGAGCAGTTCTTC. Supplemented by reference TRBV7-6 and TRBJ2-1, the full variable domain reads GAGVSQSPRYKVTKRGQDVALRCDPISGHVSLYWYRQALGQGPEFLTYFNYEAQQDKSGLPNDRFSAERPEGSISTLTIQRTEQRDSAMYRCASSLGAGGNEQFFGPGTRLTVL.

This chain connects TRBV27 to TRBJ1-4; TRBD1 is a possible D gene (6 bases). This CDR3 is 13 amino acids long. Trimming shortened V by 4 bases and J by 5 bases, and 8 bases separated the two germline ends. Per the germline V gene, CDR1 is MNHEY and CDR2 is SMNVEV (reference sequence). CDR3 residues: CASSSGGNEKLFF. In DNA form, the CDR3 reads TGTGCCAGCAGTTCGGGGGGCAATGAAAAACTGTTTTTT.

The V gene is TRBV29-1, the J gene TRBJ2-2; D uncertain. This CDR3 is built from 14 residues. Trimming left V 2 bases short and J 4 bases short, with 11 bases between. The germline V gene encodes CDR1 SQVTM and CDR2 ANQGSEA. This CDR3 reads CSVEISIGTGELFF. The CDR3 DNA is TGCAGCGTTGAAATAAGTATTGGCACCGGGGAGCTGTTTTTT.

The CDR3 DNA sequence: TGTGCCAGCTCCAGCGGGGGGCGCGACTACGAGCAGTACTTC. This sequence encodes CASSSGGRDYEQYF. The chain couples TRBV5-4 to TRBJ2-7, with TRBD2 identical over 9 bases. The length of the CDR3 is 14 residues. The trim removed 7 bases at V and 3 bases at J, leaving 8 bases unmatched. Germline V gives CDR1 SGHNT, CDR2 YYREEE (reference sequence). Full variable domain (outside the CDR3, taken from reference TRBV5-4 and TRBJ2-7): ETGVTQSPTHLIKTRGQQVTLRCSSQSGHNTVSWYQQALGQGPQFIFQYYREEENGRGNFPPRFSGLQFPNYSSELNVNALELDDSALYLCASSSGGRDYEQYFGPGTRLTVT.